This paragraph covers one T cell receptor (beta chain) sequence. Its specificity is unknown. The data belong to a study of glioma-infiltrating T cells. The CDR3 covers 14 residues. Germline V CDR1 and CDR2: SGHTS, YDEGEE. Trimming cost V 2 bases and J 0 bases, with 8 bases left between them. Amplification of TCR alpha and beta CDR3 regions from RNA used iRepertoire nested multiplex PCR. TCRdb passed the multiplex PCR reads through MiXCR, listing each CDR3 protein once. The sample lists about 130,000 distinct CDR3 sequences; 20% to 25% were seen once. Study-wide points: Only very few CDR3 sequences appeared in both tissue and blood. Non-neoplastic patients had below-expected tissue-blood divergence, while all gliomas exceeded expectation.

Sample: glioma tissue, nonneoplastic brain tissue, or PBMCs (not recorded which). This chain uses TRBV5-8 with TRBJ1-1; D remains ambiguous. This sequence originates from a human donor with low-grade glioma or glioblastoma, undergoing nonglioma brain surgery, or in good health (not recorded which). Here the CDR3 reads CASSFTHLNTEAFF. In nucleotides, the CDR3 is TGTGCCAGCAGCTTTACACACCTGAACACTGAAGCTTTCTTT.